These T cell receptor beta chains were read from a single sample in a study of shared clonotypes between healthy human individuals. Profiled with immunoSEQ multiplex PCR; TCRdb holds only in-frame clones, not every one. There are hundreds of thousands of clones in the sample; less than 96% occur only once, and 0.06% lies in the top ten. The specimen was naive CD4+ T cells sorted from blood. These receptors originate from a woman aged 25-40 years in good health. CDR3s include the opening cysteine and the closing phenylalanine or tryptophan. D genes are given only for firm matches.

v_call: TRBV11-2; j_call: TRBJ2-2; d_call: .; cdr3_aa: CASSSRSEEQLFF; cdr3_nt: TGTGCCAGCAGCTCCCGATCGGAGGAGCAGCTATTTTTT
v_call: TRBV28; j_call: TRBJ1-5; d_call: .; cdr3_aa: CASSLSFISNQPQHF; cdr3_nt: TGTGCCAGCAGTTTGTCATTCATTAGCAATCAGCCCCAGCATTTT
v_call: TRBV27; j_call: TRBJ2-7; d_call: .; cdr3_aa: CASRRSPFLDREGEQYF; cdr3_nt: TGTGCCAGCCGTCGATCCCCCTTCTTAGACAGGGAGGGCGAGCAGTACTTC
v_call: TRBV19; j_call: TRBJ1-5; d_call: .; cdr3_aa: CASSIRGTEHQPQHF; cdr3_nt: TGTGCCAGTAGTATAAGGGGGACGGAGCATCAGCCCCAGCATTTT
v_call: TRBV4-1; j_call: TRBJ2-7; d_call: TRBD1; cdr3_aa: CASSQPRKGGPEGTYEQYF; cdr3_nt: TGCGCCAGCAGCCAGCCAAGGAAAGGGGGCCCTGAGGGCACCTACGAGCAGTACTTC
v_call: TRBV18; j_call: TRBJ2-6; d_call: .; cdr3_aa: CASSPTGTGANVLTF; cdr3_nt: TGTGCCAGCTCACCAACAGGGACCGGGGCCAACGTCCTGACTTTC
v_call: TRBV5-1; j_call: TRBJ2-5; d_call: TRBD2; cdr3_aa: CASSPNLAGGETQYF; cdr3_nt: TGCGCCAGCAGCCCAAATCTAGCGGGAGGAGAGACCCAGTACTTC
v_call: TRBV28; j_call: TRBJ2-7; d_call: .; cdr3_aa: CASSQQGWEQYF; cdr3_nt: TGTGCCAGCAGTCAACAGGGTTGGGAGCAGTACTTC
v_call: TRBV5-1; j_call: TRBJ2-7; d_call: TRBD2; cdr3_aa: CASSRPGEGRYEQYF; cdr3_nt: TGCGCCAGCAGCCGCCCGGGGGAGGGCCGGTACGAGCAGTACTTC
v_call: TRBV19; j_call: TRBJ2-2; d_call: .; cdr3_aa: CASRPDMENTGELFF; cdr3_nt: TGTGCCAGTAGACCCGACATGGAGAACACCGGGGAGCTGTTTTTT